These 27 T cell receptor beta chains originate from one sample sequenced in a study of shared clonotypes between healthy human individuals. TCRdb's table, derived via immunoSEQ multiplex PCR, lists solely in-frame clones and lacks some. The table lists hundreds of thousands of clones, about 82% of them singletons. Sequences were obtained from PBMCs. The receptors come from a woman in her thirties or forties in good health. Some clones in this sample may be carry-over from other donors' samples.

The V call is TRBV7-3, the J call TRBJ2-5; D ambiguous. The CDR3 consists of 15 residues. Trimming removed 1 base from V and 4 bases from J, with 13 bases in between. CDR1 is SGHTA and CDR2 is FQGTGA in the germline V gene. The DNA of the CDR3 is TGTGCCAGCAGCTTAATTCCCGGTTCCCGAGAGACCCAGTACTTC. As protein: CASSLIPGSRETQYF.

This clone was seen a few times. This chain connects TRBV9 to TRBJ2-1; 7 bases are shared with TRBD2. This CDR3 spans 16 amino acids. Looked up from germline, CDR1 is SGDLS and CDR2 is YYNGEE. Trimming cost V 0 bases and J 5 bases; bases outside gene matches: 8. In DNA form, the CDR3 reads TGTGCCAGCAGCGTAGGGGCGGGAGAGGTTGACAATGAGCAGTTCTTC. It encodes CASSVGAGEVDNEQFF.

The chain is built from TRBV7-8 and TRBJ2-3; 12 nucleotides match TRBD2. The CDR3 is made up of 18 amino acids. CDR1 SGHVS and CDR2 FQNEAQ come from the germline V gene. The V gene end was trimmed by 3 bases and the J gene end by 0 bases; junction bases not matched to a gene: 7. The CDR3 sequence: CASSLGRLAGVSTDTQYF. CDR3 in DNA: TGTGCCAGCAGCTTGGGCCGACTAGCGGGAGTTAGCACAGATACGCAGTATTTT. The full variable domain, rest sourced from reference TRBV7-8 and TRBJ2-3, is GAGVSQSPRYKVAKRGQDVALRCDPISGHVSLFWYQQALGQGPEFLTYFQNEAQLDKSGLPSDRFFAERPEGSVSTLKIQRTQQEDSAVYLCASSLGRLAGVSTDTQYFGPGTRLTVL.

This chain connects TRBV7-2 to TRBJ1-1, with a tentative D call TRBD1 (6 bases). Germline V lookup: CDR1 SGHTA, CDR2 FQGNSA. The CDR3 is 15 residues long. Deletions cut 5 bases from V and 5 bases from J, with 18 bases between. CDR3 nucleotides: TGTGCCAGCAGCCCCCGAGAGGGGGGCTGGACTGAAGCTTTCTTT. Its translation is CASSPREGGWTEAFF.

This chain connects TRBV2 to TRBJ1-3; perhaps TRBD1 as D (6 bases). The CDR3 sequence is 15 residues long. From germline, CDR1 is SNHLY and CDR2 FYNNEI. Trimming removed 4 bases from V and 3 bases from J, with 13 bases in between. CDR3 coding DNA: TGTGCCAGCAGTGTGGGGGCTCAAATTGGAAACACCATATATTTT. Protein product: CASSVGAQIGNTIYF.

The V gene is TRBV11-2, the J gene TRBJ1-1; no clear D gene. Looked up from germline, CDR1 is SGHAT and CDR2 is FQNNGV. The CDR3 sequence is 15 residues long. Trimming removed 0 bases from V and 7 bases from J, with 15 bases in between. CDR3 in DNA: TGTGCCAGCAGCTTAGAGCGGAGGGTGGGTAGTGAAGCTTTCTTT. Protein product: CASSLERRVGSEAFF.

This chain uses TRBV29-1 with TRBJ1-1, with D maybe TRBD1 (5 bases). V lost 4 bases, J lost 0 bases, and 15 bases lay in between. Germline V CDR1 and CDR2: SQVTM, ANQGSEA. CDR3 size: 15 residues. CDR3 nucleotides: TGCAGCGTTGGCTCGGGCTGGGGCATGAACACTGAAGCTTTCTTT. Encoded protein: CSVGSGWGMNTEAFF. The variable domain in full, completed from reference TRBV29-1 and TRBJ1-1, reads SAVISQKPSRDICQRGTSLTIQCQVDSQVTMMFWYRQQPGQSLTLIATANQGSEATYESGFVIDKFPISRPNLTFSTLTVSNMSPEDSSIYLCSVGSGWGMNTEAFFGQGTRLTVV.

The rearrangement uses TRBV5-1 and TRBJ2-5, with D perhaps matching TRBD1 (5 bases). The germline CDR1 and CDR2 sequences are SGHRS and YFSETQ. The CDR3 spans 12 residues. V was pared by 4 bases and J by 7 bases, with 11 bases between. For the CDR3, the DNA is TGCGCCAGCAGCAAGGACAAGGGGACCCAGTACTTC. Translated: CASSKDKGTQYF.

This chain links TRBV4-1 with TRBJ2-1; D is possibly TRBD1 or TRBD2 (6 bases each). The CDR3 totals 17 residues. The V end lost 0 bases, the J end lost 2 bases, and 14 bases lay between the germline ends. The germline V gene encodes CDR1 MGHRA and CDR2 YSYEKL. The CDR3 DNA sequence: TGCGCCAGCAGCCAAGACTCCGGAAGGGGGGCCTACAATGAGCAGTTCTTC. Translating gives CASSQDSGRGAYNEQFF.

This clone has just a few counts. This rearrangement joins TRBV7-8 to TRBJ2-5, with D perhaps TRBD2 (6 bases). From germline, CDR1 is SGHVS and CDR2 FQNEAQ. The ends were cut back, 7 bases at V and 3 bases at J, with 15 bases in the middle. There are 14 residues in the CDR3. The CDR3 loop is CASTETRSKETQYF. CDR3 nucleotides: TGTGCCAGCACCGAGACTAGATCAAAAGAGACCCAGTACTTC.

The chain links TRBV11-2 to TRBJ1-1; tentative D call: TRBD1 (6 bases). CDR1 and CDR2 (germline): SGHAT, FQNNGV. V was pared by 5 bases and J by 4 bases, with 14 bases between. The CDR3 extends over 14 amino acids. The CDR3 coding sequence is TGTGCCAGCAGCCCTCCCGCGGACAGCACTGAAGCTTTCTTT. It translates to CASSPPADSTEAFF.

For this clone: This likely reflects a read error, since a far larger clone is one base away. The chain employs TRBV6-4 and TRBJ1-1; D unresolved. Trimming removed 5 bases from V and 4 bases from J, with 11 bases in between. Germline lookup yields CDR1 MRHNA and CDR2 SNTAGT. This CDR3 contains 13 residues. CDR3: CASSPTESTEAFF. CDR3 nucleotides: TGTGCCAGCAGTCCCACAGAGAGCACTGAAGCTTTCTTT.

The chain has TRBV5-1 and TRBJ2-3, with D perhaps TRBD1 (7 bases). Germline V gene sequence: CDR1 SGHRS, CDR2 YFSETQ. There are 16 residues in the CDR3. V was shortened by 4 bases and J by 3 bases, with 18 bases between the two germline ends. The CDR3: CASSPFGGGSTDTQYF. The CDR3 DNA sequence: TGCGCCAGCAGCCCCTTTGGAGGGGGCAGTACAGATACGCAGTATTTT.

V is TRBV5-3 and J is TRBJ1-5, with D unresolved. TRBV5-3 qualifies as an ORF whose function is uncertain. Trimming left V 4 bases short and J 1 base short, with 12 bases between. This CDR3 has 15 amino acids. The CDR3 sequence: CARSTLVASNQPQHF. CDR3 coding DNA: TGTGCCAGAAGCACCCTAGTAGCGAGCAATCAGCCCCAGCATTTT.

In nucleotides, the CDR3 is TGTGCCAGCATTGGAAGCGGGACAGGGTCCTACGAGCAGTACTTC. As protein: CASIGSGTGSYEQYF. The V and J genes are TRBV6-1 and TRBJ2-7; 9 bases agree with TRBD1. This CDR3 spans 15 amino acids. The germline CDR1 and CDR2 sequences are MNHNS and SASEGT. V lost 7 bases, J lost 1 base, and 8 bases stayed unmatched.

The chain has TRBV28 and TRBJ1-5; D remains ambiguous. The germline V and J ends were trimmed by 7 bases and 3 bases, with 13 bases remaining between them. This CDR3 is built from 14 residues. The germline V gene encodes CDR1 MDHEN and CDR2 SYDVKM. The CDR3 DNA sequence: TGTGCCAGCATCCCACGGGCAGCCAATCAGCCCCAGCATTTT. It translates to CASIPRAANQPQHF.

The rearrangement joins TRBV6-1 to TRBJ2-5; unclear D gene. The CDR3 is made up of 14 amino acids. V was shortened by 0 bases and J by 7 bases, with 12 bases between the two germline ends. Germline V gene lookup returns CDR1 MNHNS and CDR2 SASEGT. CDR3: CASSEAVAAGTQYF. In DNA form, the CDR3 reads TGTGCCAGCAGTGAAGCGGTGGCCGCCGGGACCCAGTACTTC.

The chain has TRBV30 and TRBJ2-3, with TRBD1 matching 7 bases. The CDR3 is 15 amino acids. V was pared by 4 bases and J by 5 bases, with 12 bases of the junction left unmatched. Germline loops: CDR1 GTSNPN, CDR2 SVGIG (reference sequence). CDR3 sequence (DNA): TGTGCCTGGACCTCGGGACAGTTAATTCAAGATACGCAGTATTTT. This gives the protein CAWTSGQLIQDTQYF.

This chain links TRBV28 with TRBJ1-5; 9 nucleotides match TRBD1. The V gene end was trimmed by 6 bases and the J gene end by 5 bases; junction bases not matched to a gene: 5. The CDR3 has 14 amino acids. The V gene's germline CDR1 is MDHEN and CDR2 SYDVKM. CDR3 protein: CASRLQGADQPQHF. Written as DNA, the CDR3 is TGTGCCAGCAGATTACAGGGGGCCGATCAGCCCCAGCATTTT. The whole variable domain, filled in from reference TRBV28 and TRBJ1-5, reads DVKVTQSSRYLVKRTGEKVFLECVQDMDHENMFWYRQDPGLGLRLIYFSYDVKMKEKGDIPEGYSVSREKKERFSLILESASTNQTSMYLCASRLQGADQPQHFGDGTRLSIL.

The CDR3 reads CASSFRSSSYNEQFF. The CDR3 DNA sequence: TGTGCCAGCAGCTTTAGATCCAGCAGTTACAATGAGCAGTTCTTC. This chain uses TRBV11-2 with TRBJ2-1, with D unclear. The CDR3 contains 15 residues. Trimming pared 3 bases from V and 4 bases from J, leaving 13 bases between. Per germline, CDR1 SGHAT and CDR2 FQNNGV.

This clone is a singleton in its sample. CDR3 protein: CASSRLAGGSEEQYF. The CDR3 coding sequence is TGTGCCAGCAGCCGCCTAGCGGGAGGTTCGGAAGAGCAGTACTTC. The V call is TRBV4-2, the J call TRBJ2-7; 11 nucleotides align to TRBD2. This CDR3 is 15 amino acids long. V shed 4 bases and J 7 bases; nucleotides not matched to a gene: 9. CDR1 and CDR2 (germline): LGHNA, YNFKEQ.

There are many counts of this clone. Other DNA sequences from this sample encode an identical CDR3 as well. This rearrangement joins TRBV14 to TRBJ2-2; the D is unclear. The V end lost 1 base, the J end lost 4 bases, and 13 bases lay between the germline ends. This CDR3 has 16 amino acids. Germline V lookup: CDR1 SGHDN, CDR2 FVKESK. In DNA form, the CDR3 reads TGTGCCAGCAGCCAAGCGAGTTCCTTGGCCACCGGGGAGCTGTTTTTT. Its protein is CASSQASSLATGELFF.

This chain uses TRBV29-1 with TRBJ1-3, with no clear D. CDR3 length equals 12 residues. Trimming cost V 3 bases and J 7 bases, with 10 bases left between them. Germline V gene data show CDR1 as SQVTM and CDR2 as ANQGSEA. This chain's CDR3 is CSVESAGNTIYF. Here the CDR3 DNA reads TGCAGCGTTGAGTCCGCGGGCAACACCATATATTTT.

The chain has TRBV19 and TRBJ1-2; D possibly corresponds to TRBD1 (6 bases). V lost 5 bases to trimming and J lost 4 bases, with 17 bases between them. CDR3 length: 15 residues. Germline CDR1 reads LNHDA; CDR2 reads SQIVND (reference sequence). CDR3 nucleotides: TGTGCCAGTAGTTCACAGGGAAGTGAAAGCTATGGCTACACCTTC. Protein product: CASSSQGSESYGYTF.

This clone was counted once. The gene calls are TRBV6-4 and TRBJ2-6; the D is unclear. There are 15 residues in the CDR3. The ends were cut back, 4 bases at V and 0 bases at J, with 7 bases in the middle. Germline V gene lookup returns CDR1 MRHNA and CDR2 SNTAGT. CDR3 sequence reads: CASSVENSGANVLTF. The CDR3 nucleotides are TGTGCCAGCAGTGTGGAAAACTCTGGGGCCAACGTCCTGACTTTC.

V usage is TRBV6-5 and J usage is TRBJ2-2; possibly TRBD1 for D (7 bases). V was cut by 6 bases and J by 6 bases, with 11 bases left in between. This CDR3 has 13 residues. Per germline, CDR1 MNHEY and CDR2 SVGAGI. The CDR3 here is CASSQGGPGELFF. The CDR3 nucleotides read TGTGCCAGCAGCCAGGGGGGTCCCGGGGAGCTGTTTTTT.

The rearrangement uses TRBV21-1 and TRBJ1-3. TRBV21-1 is deemed a pseudogene. This CDR3 region has 16 residues. CDR3 region: CASSYLWPTSGNTIYF. CDR3 bases: TGTGCCAGCTCCTATTTGTGGCCGACCTCTGGAAACACCATATATTTT.